Included here is one T cell receptor (beta chain) sequence, with context. This CDR3 is also generated by other DNA sequences in the sample. These data come from a study of blood T cell repertoires in COVID-19. The wider study: Material from acute and convalescent COVID-19 was sourced from the United States, Italy and Spain. PBMCs, B-cell-depleted T cells, or T cells were the source of the cDNA or gDNA that made up the material.

Profiling relied on immunoSEQ multiplex PCR, and the TCRdb table lists in-frame clones only, not all of them. The table includes around 50,000 clones, more than 75% detected once. This receptor was identified in an elderly woman with acute or convalescent COVID-19. Specimen: peripheral blood.

This chain's CDR3 is CASSLRDTETQYF. CDR3 coding DNA: TGTGCCAGCAGCCTACGGGACACGGAGACCCAGTACTTC. The rearrangement joins TRBV5-4 to TRBJ2-5, with a possible D match to TRBD1 (6 bases). Deletions cut 4 bases from V and 5 bases from J, with 12 bases between. This CDR3 has 13 amino acids. Looked up from germline, CDR1 is SGHNT and CDR2 is YYREEE (reference sequence). Full variable domain (missing parts from reference TRBV5-4 and TRBJ2-5): ETGVTQSPTHLIKTRGQQVTLRCSSQSGHNTVSWYQQALGQGPQFIFQYYREEENGRGNFPPRFSGLQFPNYSSELNVNALELDDSALYLCASSLRDTETQYFGPGTRLLVL.